These 11 T cell receptor beta chains originate from one sample sequenced in a study of blood T cell repertoires in COVID-19. Profiled with immunoSEQ multiplex PCR; TCRdb holds only in-frame clones, not every one. In the table there are about 150,000 clones, approximately 83% of which are singletons. The sample taken for sequencing was peripheral blood. These receptors were obtained from an elderly woman with acute or convalescent COVID-19.

The chain recombines TRBV9 with TRBJ1-1; D unclear. This CDR3 comprises 15 residues. Germline V gives CDR1 SGDLS, CDR2 YYNGEE. V lost 0 bases, J lost 2 bases, and 11 bases lay in between. The CDR3 DNA is TGTGCCAGCAGCGTAGGGGAAGGGAGTAACACTGAAGCTTTCTTT. This translates into CASSVGEGSNTEAFF.

The V and J genes are TRBV18 and TRBJ1-6, with 7 bases aligning to TRBD1. With 3 bases clipped from V and 9 bases from J, the junction kept 5 bases outside the gene matches. The length of the CDR3 is 14 residues. Germline V gives CDR1 KGHSH, CDR2 LQKENI. CDR3 sequence: CASSPGTEFSPLHF. The CDR3, as DNA: TGTGCCAGCTCACCTGGGACAGAATTTTCACCCCTCCACTTT.

V is TRBV4-1 and J is TRBJ1-6; 11 bases line up with TRBD1. The germline V gene encodes CDR1 MGHRA and CDR2 YSYEKL. This CDR3 contains 17 residues. With 3 bases clipped from V and 2 bases from J, the junction kept 3 bases outside the gene matches. CDR3 sequence (DNA): TGCGCCAGCAGCCAGGACAGGGGGCAGACCTATAATTCACCCCTCCACTTT. It is translated as CASSQDRGQTYNSPLHF.

As DNA, the CDR3 is TGTGCCAGCAGCTTAGGACTAGCTTGGAATGAGCAGTTCTTC. Protein product: CASSLGLAWNEQFF. V usage is TRBV11-3 and J usage is TRBJ2-1, with 7 bases aligning to TRBD2. Germline CDR1 SGHNT, CDR2 YENEEA. With V trimmed by 1 base and J by 7 bases, 4 bases remained unmatched. The CDR3 length is 14 residues.

This chain links TRBV28 with TRBJ1-2; 9 positions agree with TRBD1. CDR3 length equals 13 residues. V lost 3 bases, J lost 8 bases, and 4 bases stayed unmatched. Germline CDR1 and CDR2: MDHEN and SYDVKM. CDR3 region: CASSFTGGQGYTF. The CDR3 DNA follows: TGTGCCAGCAGTTTCACAGGGGGCCAAGGCTACACCTTC.

V usage is TRBV21-1 and J usage is TRBJ1-1; TRBD1 was called by the table and not checked on the DNA. TRBV21-1 corresponds to a pseudogene. There are 14 residues in the CDR3. The CDR3 sequence is CASSNYDREAEAFF. CDR3 coding DNA: TGTGCCAGCAGCAACTACGACAGGGAAGCTGAAGCTTTCTTT.

The sample holds a few counts of this clone. The gene calls are TRBV5-6 and TRBJ1-4; no reliable D call. The V gene lost 1 base and the J gene lost 6 bases, with 10 bases spanning the gap. The CDR3 is 14 amino acids. Germline V lookup: CDR1 SGHDT, CDR2 YYEEEE. CDR3: CASSLIGRDEKLFF. The CDR3 nucleotides read TGTGCCAGCAGCTTGATTGGGCGGGATGAAAAACTGTTTTTT.

The DNA for the CDR3 is TGTGCCAGCAGAGGGACAGGGGGCGAATACACTGAAGCTTTCTTT. Translating it yields CASRGTGGEYTEAFF. The chain combines TRBV2 with TRBJ1-1; 12 nucleotides line up with TRBD1. This CDR3 is 15 amino acids long. The J segment lost 3 bases and the V segment lost 6 bases, leaving 5 bases of the junction unmatched. The germline V gene has CDR1 SNHLY and CDR2 FYNNEI. Looking up the rest from reference TRBV2 and TRBJ1-1 gives the full variable domain: EPEVTQTPSHQVTQMGQEVILRCVPISNHLYFYWYRQILGQKVEFLVSFYNNEISEKSEIFDDQFSVERPDGSNFTLKIRSTKLEDSAMYFCASRGTGGEYTEAFFGQGTRLTVV.

This chain links TRBV29-1 with TRBJ1-2; D not certain. CDR1 is SQVTM, CDR2 ANQGSEA, per germline. The CDR3 is 12 amino acids. V was clipped by 3 bases and J by 3 bases, with 8 bases between them. The CDR3 loop reads CSVDSVYYGYTF. CDR3 sequence (DNA): TGCAGCGTTGACTCCGTATACTATGGCTACACCTTC.

Only one count was recorded for this clone. The CDR3 region has the DNA TGTGCCAGTAGTATAAGGGACAACATGAACACTGAAGCTTTCTTT. Translation: CASSIRDNMNTEAFF. This chain joins TRBV19 and TRBJ1-1; D may be TRBD1 (6 bases). Germline CDR1 LNHDA, CDR2 SQIVND (reference sequence). V lost 2 bases, J lost 0 bases, and 10 bases lay in between. There are 15 residues in the CDR3. Based on the CDR3 plus reference TRBV19 and TRBJ1-1, the full variable domain is DGGITQSPKYLFRKEGQNVTLSCEQNLNHDAMYWYRQDPGQGLRLIYYSQIVNDFQKGDIAEGYSVSREKKESFPLTVTSAQKNPTAFYLCASSIRDNMNTEAFFGQGTRLTVV.

V gene TRBV7-2 combines with J gene TRBJ1-1, with D possibly being TRBD1 (6 bases). The germline CDR1 and CDR2 sequences are SGHTA and FQGNSA. V lost 1 base and J 11 bases, leaving 14 bases between the germline ends. The CDR3 runs 13 residues. In DNA, the CDR3 is TGTGCCAGCAGCTTAGAAAGAGGGGGAAAGGCTTTCTTT. The encoded protein is CASSLERGGKAFF.